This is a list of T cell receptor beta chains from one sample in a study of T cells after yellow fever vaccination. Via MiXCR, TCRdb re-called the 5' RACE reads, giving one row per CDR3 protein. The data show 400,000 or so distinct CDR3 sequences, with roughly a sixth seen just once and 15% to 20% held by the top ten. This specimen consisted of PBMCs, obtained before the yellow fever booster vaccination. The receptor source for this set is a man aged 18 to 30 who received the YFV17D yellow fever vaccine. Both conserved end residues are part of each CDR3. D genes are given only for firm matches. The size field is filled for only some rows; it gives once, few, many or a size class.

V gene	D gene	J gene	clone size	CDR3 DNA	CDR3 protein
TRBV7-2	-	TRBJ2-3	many	TGCGCCAGCAGCCTCGCAGGTGGGGATACGCAGTATTTT	CASSLAGGDTQYF
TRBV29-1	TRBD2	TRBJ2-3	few	TGCAGCGTTGAAGAGCGGGGGGGCCCGTATACGCAGTATTTT	CSVEERGGPYTQYF
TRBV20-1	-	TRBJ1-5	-	TGCAGTGCTAGTGGGGGCCAGCCCCAGCATTTT	CSASGGQPQHF
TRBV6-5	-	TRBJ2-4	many	TGTGCCAGCAGTAATCTAGAGTACCTAGCCAAAAACATTCAGTACTTC	CASSNLEYLAKNIQYF
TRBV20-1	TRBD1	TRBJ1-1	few	TGCAGTGCTGGAGACAGGGCCACTGAAGCTTTCTTT	CSAGDRATEAFF
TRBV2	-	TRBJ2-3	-	TGTGCCAGCAGCGACGGACAGCCCCCCGGGAATACGCAGTATTTT	CASSDGQPPGNTQYF
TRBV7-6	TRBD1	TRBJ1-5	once	TGTGCCAGCAGCTTAATCCCTGACAGGGATCAGCCCCAGCATTTT	CASSLIPDRDQPQHF
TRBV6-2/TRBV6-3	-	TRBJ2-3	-	TGTGCCAGCAATTGGGGTCTAGGTAGCACAGATACGCAGTATTTT	CASNWGLGSTDTQYF
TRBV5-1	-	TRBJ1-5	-	TGCGCCAGCAGCTTGGAATTCGGACGGGGTCAGCCCCAGCATTTT	CASSLEFGRGQPQHF
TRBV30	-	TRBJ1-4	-	TGTGCCTGGGAACAGGGAGCAAATGAAAAACTGTTTTTT	CAWEQGANEKLFF
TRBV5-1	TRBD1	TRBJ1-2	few	TGCGCCAGCAGCCTACAGGGGGCGAGTTATGGCTACACCTTC	CASSLQGASYGYTF
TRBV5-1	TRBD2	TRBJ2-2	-	TGCGCCAGCAGCTGGACTAGTCTGCGGGAGCTGTTTTTT	CASSWTSLRELFF
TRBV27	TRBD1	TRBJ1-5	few	TGTGCCAGCAGTCCGGGGACAGTCCCCAATCAGCCCCAGCATTTT	CASSPGTVPNQPQHF
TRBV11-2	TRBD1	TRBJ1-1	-	TGTGCCAGCAGCCAACACTGGGACAGGTTAATGAACACTGAAGCTTTCTTT	CASSQHWDRLMNTEAFF
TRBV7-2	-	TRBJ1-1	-	TGTGCCAGCAGCCAAGGGTATAGCACTGAAGCTTTCTTT	CASSQGYSTEAFF
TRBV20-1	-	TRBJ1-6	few	TGCAGTGCTAGACTCAGGGATTCACCCCTCCACTTT	CSARLRDSPLHF
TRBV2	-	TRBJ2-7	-	TGTGCCAGCACGGCCAGGGACCCATACGAGCAGTACTTC	CASTARDPYEQYF
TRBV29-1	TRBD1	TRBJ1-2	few	TGCAGCGTCTGGGACAGGGTCGGTGGCTACACCTTC	CSVWDRVGGYTF
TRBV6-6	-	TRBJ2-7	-	TGTGCCAGCATTGGTTTCAGCCTCCCCTACGAGCAGTACTTC	CASIGFSLPYEQYF
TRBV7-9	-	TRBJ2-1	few	TGTGCCAGCAGCCGGGCGGTCCGCGAGCAGTTCTTC	CASSRAVREQFF
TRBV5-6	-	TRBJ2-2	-	TGTGCCAGCAGTCCTACAGGGCTAGCGAACACCGGGGAGCTGTTTTTT	CASSPTGLANTGELFF
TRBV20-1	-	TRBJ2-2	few	TGCAGTGCTAGAGACCGGACAACTAACACCGGGGAGCTGTTTTTT	CSARDRTTNTGELFF
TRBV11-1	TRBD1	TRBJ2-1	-	TGTGCCAGCTCGCACCGGGACAGGGGGCGCGGTGAGCAGTTCTTC	CASSHRDRGRGEQFF
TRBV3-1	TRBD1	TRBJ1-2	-	TGTGCCAGCAGCCAACACGACAGGGAGGTTGGCTACACCTTC	CASSQHDREVGYTF
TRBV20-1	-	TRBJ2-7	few	TGCAGTGCTAGAGGACTTCTCGACTACGAGCAGTACTTC	CSARGLLDYEQYF
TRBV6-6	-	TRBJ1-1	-	TGTGCCAGCAGTTACCTGACAGGTAACACTGAAGCTTTCTTT	CASSYLTGNTEAFF
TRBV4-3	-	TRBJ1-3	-	TGCGCCAGCAGCCAAGAGCCAGGGGGAAACACCATATATTTT	CASSQEPGGNTIYF
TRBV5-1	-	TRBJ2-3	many	TGCGCCAGCAGCCCCTATGACAGCAGCACAGATACGCAGTATTTT	CASSPYDSSTDTQYF
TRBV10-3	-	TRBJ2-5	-	TGTGCCATCACTGTGGGACGGTCCATGAAAGAGACCCAGTACTTC	CAITVGRSMKETQYF
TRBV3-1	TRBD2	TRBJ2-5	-	TGTGCCAGCAGCCAAGGTCCGCGGGGGACCCTCCAAGAGACCCAGTACTTC	CASSQGPRGTLQETQYF
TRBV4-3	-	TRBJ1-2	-	TGCGCCAGCAGCCAATCCACGGCACCTCTCTATGGCTACACCTTC	CASSQSTAPLYGYTF
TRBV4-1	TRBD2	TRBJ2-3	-	TGCGCCAGCAGCCGCGATAGCGGGGTCGGGGATACGCAGTATTTT	CASSRDSGVGDTQYF
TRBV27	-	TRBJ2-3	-	TGTGCCAGCACCGCCGGGACAAGGACAGATACGCAGTATTTT	CASTAGTRTDTQYF
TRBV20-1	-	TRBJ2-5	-	TGCAGTGCGGCCCCACAACAAGAGACCCAGTACTTC	CSAAPQQETQYF
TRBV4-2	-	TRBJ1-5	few	TGTGCCAGCAGCCTGGACAGTTCTAGCAATCAGCCCCAGCATTTT	CASSLDSSSNQPQHF
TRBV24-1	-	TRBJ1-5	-	TGTGCCACCAGTGCCACGCCGCGCAATCAGCCCCAGCATTTT	CATSATPRNQPQHF
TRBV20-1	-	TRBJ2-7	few	TGCAGTGCTGCCACTTCCTACGAGCAGTACTTC	CSAATSYEQYF
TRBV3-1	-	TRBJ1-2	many	TGTGCCAGCAGCCAGGGGAATGGCGGCTACACCTTC	CASSQGNGGYTF
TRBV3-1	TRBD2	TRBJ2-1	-	TGTGCCAGCAGCCAAGATCTAGCGGGGGCCGGCGGGAAGCAGTTCTTC	CASSQDLAGAGGKQFF
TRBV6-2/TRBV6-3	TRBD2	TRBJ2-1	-	TGTGCCAGCAGAACCCCCCGACTAGCGGGGGGGAATGAGCAGTTCTTC	CASRTPRLAGGNEQFF